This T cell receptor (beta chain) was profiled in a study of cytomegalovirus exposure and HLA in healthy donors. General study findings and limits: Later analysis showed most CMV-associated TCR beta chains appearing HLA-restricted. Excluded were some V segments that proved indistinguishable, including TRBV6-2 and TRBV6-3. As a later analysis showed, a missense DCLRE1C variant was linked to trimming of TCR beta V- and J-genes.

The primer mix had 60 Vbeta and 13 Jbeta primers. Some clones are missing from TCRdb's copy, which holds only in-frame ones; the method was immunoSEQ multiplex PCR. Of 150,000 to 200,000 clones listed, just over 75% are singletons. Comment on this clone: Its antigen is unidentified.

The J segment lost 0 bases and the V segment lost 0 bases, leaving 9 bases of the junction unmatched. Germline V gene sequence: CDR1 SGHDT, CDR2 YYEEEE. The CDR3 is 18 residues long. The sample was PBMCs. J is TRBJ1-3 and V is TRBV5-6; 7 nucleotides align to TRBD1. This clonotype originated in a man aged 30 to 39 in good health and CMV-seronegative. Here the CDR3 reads CASSLGTGGTYSGNTIYF. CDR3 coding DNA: TGTGCCAGCAGCTTGGGGACAGGAGGAACCTACTCTGGAAACACCATATATTTT.